These 18 T cell receptor beta chains were all obtained from the same sample, sequenced in a study of blood T cell repertoires in COVID-19. Sequencing was performed with immunoSEQ multiplex PCR; in TCRdb, only in-frame clones are kept and a portion is missing. The sample shows roughly 250,000 clones, 81% of them seen only once. Sample: peripheral blood. These receptors all come from a woman in her sixties or seventies with active or convalescent COVID-19.

The rearrangement uses TRBV6-5 and TRBJ1-6, with 7 bases fitting TRBD1. V lost 4 bases to trimming and J lost 0 bases; unmatched junction nucleotides: 0. The germline V gene has CDR1 MNHEY and CDR2 SVGAGI. CDR3 length equals 15 residues. CDR3 loop: CASSWDSSYNSPLHF. The CDR3 coding sequence is TGTGCCAGCAGTTGGGACAGCTCCTATAATTCACCCCTCCACTTT.

This chain uses TRBV12-3 or TRBV12-4 with TRBJ1-1, with TRBD1 matching over 8 bases. V lost 6 bases to trimming and J lost 4 bases; unmatched junction nucleotides: 4. The CDR3 is made up of 13 amino acids. CDR3 in amino acids: CASRYTGGTEAFF. As DNA, the CDR3 is TGTGCCAGCAGATATACAGGGGGCACTGAAGCTTTCTTT.

The genes are TRBV27 and TRBJ2-3; D remains unclear. The germline V gene encodes CDR1 MNHEY and CDR2 SMNVEV (reference sequence). The CDR3 extends over 14 amino acids. Trimming shortened V by 6 bases and J by 7 bases, and 17 bases separated the two germline ends. The CDR3 region is CASRLILFPYTQYF. The DNA for the CDR3 is TGTGCCAGCAGACTAATACTATTCCCATATACGCAGTATTTT.

The CDR3 DNA sequence: TGCAGCGTTGTTCCGTTGAACACCGGGGAGCTGTTTTTT. Amino acids: CSVVPLNTGELFF. V gene TRBV29-1 combines with J gene TRBJ2-2; D gene ambiguous. Trimming cost V 4 bases and J 1 base, with 7 bases left between them. The germline V gene has CDR1 SQVTM and CDR2 ANQGSEA. This CDR3 is 13 amino acids long.

V usage is TRBV30 and J usage is TRBJ1-1; D remains ambiguous. Germline-derived CDR1 and CDR2 are GTSNPN and SVGIG (reference sequence). This CDR3 region has 13 residues. Deletions cut 0 bases from V and 8 bases from J, with 13 bases between. The CDR3, as DNA: TGTGCCTGGAGTGTAGGGCGACGGGGAGAAGCTTTCTTT. Amino acids: CAWSVGRRGEAFF. The full variable domain, its missing parts supplied by reference TRBV30 and TRBJ1-1, is SQTIHQWPATLVQPVGSPLSLECTVEGTSNPNLYWYRQAAGRGLQLLFYSVGIGQISSEVPQNLSASRPQDRQFILSSKKLLLSDSGFYLCAWSVGRRGEAFFGQGTRLTVV.

The chain carries TRBV18 and TRBJ1-2; D ambiguous. Per the germline V gene, CDR1 is KGHSH and CDR2 is LQKENI. The CDR3 is 15 residues long. V was cut by 2 bases and J by 4 bases, with 14 bases left in between. DNA of the CDR3: TGTGCCAGCTCACCAGTAGGGTCCGGAGGCTATGGCTACACCTTC. Residues: CASSPVGSGGYGYTF.

The chain links TRBV19 to TRBJ2-7; 7 nucleotides align to TRBD1. The ends lost 5 bases at V and 2 bases at J; junction bases unmatched: 3. Germline V gives CDR1 LNHDA, CDR2 SQIVND (reference sequence). The CDR3 is made up of 13 amino acids. CDR3 sequence reads: CASSPGQPYEQYF. The CDR3 DNA reads as TGTGCCAGTAGTCCGGGACAGCCCTACGAGCAGTACTTC.

With respect to this clone: A junction boundary mismatches the germline segment, possibly from a read error. The rearrangement uses TRBV9 and TRBJ2-7, with a tentative D call TRBD2 (7 bases). Looked up from germline, CDR1 is SGDLS and CDR2 is YYNGEE. The CDR3 sequence is 16 residues long. CDR3 in amino acids: CAGREGDYSSSYEQYF. The DNA for the CDR3 is TGTGCCGGCAGGGAGGGGGACTACTCAAGCTCCTACGAGCAGTACTTC.

The rearrangement joins TRBV14 to TRBJ2-2; a possible D gene is TRBD1 (6 bases). The germline CDR1 and CDR2 sequences are SGHDN and FVKESK. V lost 0 bases and J 6 bases, leaving 8 bases between the germline ends. This CDR3 spans 14 amino acids. The DNA of the CDR3 is TGTGCCAGCAGCCAAGATCAGGGGTCCGGGGAGCTGTTTTTT. Encoded protein: CASSQDQGSGELFF.

The chain carries TRBV9 and TRBJ1-2, with 10 bases identical to TRBD1. Germline V gene lookup returns CDR1 SGDLS and CDR2 YYNGEE. The CDR3 loop spans 17 amino acids. Trimming took 4 bases from V and 5 from J; bases not matched to a gene: 14. The CDR3 loop is CASSTGTGAAIGYGYTF. The CDR3 nucleotides are TGTGCCAGCAGCACCGGGACAGGGGCCGCTATAGGGTATGGCTACACCTTC.

The chain links TRBV9 to TRBJ2-1; 7 bases are shared with TRBD2. CDR1 is SGDLS, CDR2 YYNGEE, per germline. With 4 bases clipped from V and 4 bases from J, the junction kept 8 bases outside the gene matches. CDR3 size: 15 residues. The DNA of the CDR3 is TGTGCCAGCAGCCGCCTGACGGGGGGATACAATGAGCAGTTCTTC. Its translation: CASSRLTGGYNEQFF.

There are a few counts of this clone. V is TRBV5-1 and J is TRBJ1-3; D possibly corresponds to TRBD1 (5 bases). The germline V gene encodes CDR1 SGHRS and CDR2 YFSETQ. Trimming removed 0 bases from V and 4 bases from J, with 11 bases in between. The CDR3 sequence is 15 residues long. The CDR3 spells CASSLGAGGGNTIYF. CDR3 bases: TGCGCCAGCAGCTTGGGTGCGGGGGGAGGAAACACCATATATTTT.

This clone showed up just a few times. A read error may produce the germline difference seen at one junction end. The V gene is TRBV6-1, the J gene TRBJ2-3, with 10 nucleotides matching TRBD2. The CDR3 consists of 15 residues. Germline V gene data show CDR1 as MNHNS and CDR2 as SASEGT. The CDR3 sequence is CASSKAGGPGDTQYF. The DNA for the CDR3 is TGTGCCAGCAGTAAAGCGGGGGGGCCGGGAGATACGCAGTATTTT.

Comment on this clone: The same CDR3 arises from other DNA sequences in this sample as well. The V gene is TRBV9, the J gene TRBJ2-7, with unresolved D. Trimming stripped 4 bases from V and 0 bases from J, with 5 bases between. The germline V gene has CDR1 SGDLS and CDR2 YYNGEE. The CDR3 length is 12 residues. This CDR3 is CASSPSSYEQYF. In nucleotides, the CDR3 is TGTGCCAGCAGCCCGAGCTCCTACGAGCAGTACTTC.

The rearrangement joins TRBV9 to TRBJ2-7, with 7 bases lining up with TRBD2. This CDR3 comprises 14 residues. Germline assignment: CDR1 SGDLS and CDR2 YYNGEE. V was clipped by 3 bases and J by 2 bases; unmatched bases: 5. CDR3 region: CASSASSGPYEQYF. The CDR3 nucleotides read TGTGCCAGCAGCGCCTCTAGCGGACCCTACGAGCAGTACTTC.

The CDR3 DNA follows: TGTGCCAGCAGCATTATAGGACTAGCGCTTTACAATGAGCAGTTCTTC. This translates into CASSIIGLALYNEQFF. The gene calls are TRBV13 and TRBJ2-1, with 9 nucleotides matching TRBD2. The CDR3 runs 16 residues. The V gene's germline CDR1 is PRHDT and CDR2 FYEKMQ (reference sequence). The junction had 9 bases not matched to a gene; V was cut back by 5 bases and J by 4 bases. Full variable domain (rest looked up from reference TRBV13 and TRBJ2-1): AAGVIQSPRHLIKEKRETATLKCYPIPRHDTVYWYQQGPGQDPQFLISFYEKMQSDKGSIPDRFSAQQFSDYHSELNMSSLELGDSALYFCASSIIGLALYNEQFFGPGTRLTVL.

The chain couples TRBV9 to TRBJ1-5, with D hard to call. V lost 5 bases, J lost 9 bases, and 18 bases lay in between. This CDR3 comprises 14 residues. Per the germline V gene, CDR1 is SGDLS and CDR2 is YYNGEE. The CDR3: CASSAGEGWGPQHF. The CDR3 DNA is TGTGCCAGCAGTGCCGGGGAGGGCTGGGGGCCCCAGCATTTT.

This sequence joins TRBV27 and TRBJ1-2; 10 bases are a match to TRBD1. After removal of 4 bases from V and 8 bases from J, the junction contained 7 bases not matched to a gene. This CDR3 comprises 14 residues. Germline-derived CDR1 and CDR2 are MNHEY and SMNVEV (reference sequence). This CDR3 is CASSSDRGAWGYTF. The CDR3 DNA is TGTGCCAGCAGTTCGGACAGGGGGGCGTGGGGCTACACCTTC.